This T cell receptor beta chain is from a study of cytomegalovirus exposure and HLA in healthy donors. Germline V gene lookup returns CDR1 SGHAT and CDR2 FQDESV (reference sequence). The CDR3 runs to 14 residues. V lost 6 bases and J lost 4, with 15 bases in between. It was with 60 Vbeta and 13 Jbeta primers that the PCR ran. Profiled with immunoSEQ multiplex PCR; TCRdb holds only in-frame clones, not every one. The sample lists some 270,000 clones, 85% to 95% occurring once. The chain joins TRBV11-1 to TRBJ1-2; D unclear. Sample: PBMCs. The receptor was derived from a girl aged 2-10 years in good health and CMV-seronegative. CDR3 in DNA: TGTGCCAGCAGTCTTCGGGAGGGCCTCTATGGCTACACCTTC. Translating it yields CASSLREGLYGYTF.